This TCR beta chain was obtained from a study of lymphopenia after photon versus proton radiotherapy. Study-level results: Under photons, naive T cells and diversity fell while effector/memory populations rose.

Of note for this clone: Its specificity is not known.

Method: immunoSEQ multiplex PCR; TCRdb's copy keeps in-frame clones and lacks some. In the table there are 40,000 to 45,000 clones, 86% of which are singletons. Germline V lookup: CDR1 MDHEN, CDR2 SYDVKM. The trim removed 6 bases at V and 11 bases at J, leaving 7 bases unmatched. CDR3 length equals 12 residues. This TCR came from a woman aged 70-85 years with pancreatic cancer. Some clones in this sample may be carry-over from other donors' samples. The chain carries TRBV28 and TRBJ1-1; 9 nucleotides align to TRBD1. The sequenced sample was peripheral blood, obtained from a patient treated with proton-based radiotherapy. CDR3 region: CASRTQGAEAFF. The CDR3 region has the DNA TGTGCCAGCAGGACACAGGGGGCGGAGGCTTTCTTT.